What follows is one T cell receptor beta chain and its context. The antigen remains undetermined. The source of the sample is a study of cytomegalovirus exposure and HLA in healthy donors. Study-wide results and limits: Presence/absence analyses treated sequencing depth as roughly uniform across donors. Associated with HLA alleles at 0.05 false discovery rate in a later analysis were over 15,000 TCR beta sequences.

PCR used 60 Vbeta primers and 13 Jbeta primers. Using immunoSEQ multiplex PCR, the repertoire was profiled, and TCRdb retains in-frame clones only, with some absent. The sample data list tens of thousands of clones. Trimming left V 1 base short and J 8 bases short, with 14 bases between. This CDR3 is built from 14 residues. CDR1 and CDR2 from the germline V gene are SGHDN and FVKESK. This chain joins TRBV14 and TRBJ1-2; no firm D call. The TCR comes from a female donor in good health and CMV-seropositive. The sample consisted of PBMCs. The DNA for the CDR3 is TGTGCCAGCAGCCAAGCTATGACGGGGTCGGGCTACACCTTC. It yields the protein CASSQAMTGSGYTF.